This T cell receptor beta chain was recovered during a study of T-cell reconstitution after alpha-beta-depleted transplantation in children. This clonotype was counted ten times or more. V was pared by 4 bases and J by 1 base, with 16 bases between. This CDR3 has 16 amino acids. CDR1 is LGHDT and CDR2 is YNNKEL in the germline V gene (reference sequence). Molecular barcoding with unique molecular identifiers was used for the TCRbeta library. A single record per CDR3 protein comes from TCRdb applying MiXCR to the PCR reads. The profile shows roughly 100,000 distinct CDR3 sequences, 8% to 9% of them singletons.

The sample in question was PBMCs from the stem cell graft donor, obtained from the stem cell graft. The clonotype comes from a human donor who donated a stem cell graft to a child with congenital amegakaryocytic thrombocytopenia. The rearrangement uses TRBV3-1 and TRBJ1-1, with unresolved D. The CDR3 DNA sequence: TGTGCCAGCAGCCGACCCGGCGGTGCGGAGAACACTGAAGCTTTCTTT. Protein sequence: CASSRPGGAENTEAFF.